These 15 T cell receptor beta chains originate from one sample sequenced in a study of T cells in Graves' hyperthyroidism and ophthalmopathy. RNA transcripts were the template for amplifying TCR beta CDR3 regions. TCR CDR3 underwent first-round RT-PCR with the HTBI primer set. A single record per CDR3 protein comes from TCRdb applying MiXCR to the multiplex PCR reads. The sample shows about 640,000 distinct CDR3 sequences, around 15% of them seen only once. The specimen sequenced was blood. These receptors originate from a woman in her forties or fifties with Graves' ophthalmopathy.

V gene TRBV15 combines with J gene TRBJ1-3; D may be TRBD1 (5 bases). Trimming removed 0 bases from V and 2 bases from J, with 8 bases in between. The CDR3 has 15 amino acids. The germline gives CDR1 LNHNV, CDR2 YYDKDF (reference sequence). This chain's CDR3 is CATSRDRAAGNTIYF. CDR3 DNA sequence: TGTGCCACCAGCAGAGACAGGGCCGCTGGAAACACCATATATTTT.

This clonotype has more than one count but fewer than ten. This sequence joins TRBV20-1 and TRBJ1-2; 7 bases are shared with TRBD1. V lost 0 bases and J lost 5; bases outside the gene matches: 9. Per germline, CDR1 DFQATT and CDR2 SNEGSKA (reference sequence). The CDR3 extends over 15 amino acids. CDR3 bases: TGCAGTGCTAGAGATCAGGCAGGGGGGTTTTATGGCTACACCTTC. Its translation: CSARDQAGGFYGYTF.

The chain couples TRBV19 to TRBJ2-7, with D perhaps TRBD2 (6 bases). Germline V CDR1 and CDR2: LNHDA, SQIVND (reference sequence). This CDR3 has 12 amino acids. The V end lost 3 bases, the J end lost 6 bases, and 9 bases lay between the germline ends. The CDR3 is CASSMWGVEQYF. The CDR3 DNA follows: TGTGCCAGTAGTATGTGGGGGGTCGAGCAGTACTTC.

This CDR3 is CASSSQTGGGYEKLFF. CDR3 DNA: TGTGCCAGCAGTTCCCAAACCGGGGGTGGGTACGAAAAACTGTTTTTT. J is TRBJ1-4 and V is TRBV28, with a tentative D call TRBD1 (5 bases). This CDR3 is 16 amino acids long. Germline loops: CDR1 MDHEN, CDR2 SYDVKM. Trimming cost V 4 bases and J 8 bases, with 20 bases left between them.

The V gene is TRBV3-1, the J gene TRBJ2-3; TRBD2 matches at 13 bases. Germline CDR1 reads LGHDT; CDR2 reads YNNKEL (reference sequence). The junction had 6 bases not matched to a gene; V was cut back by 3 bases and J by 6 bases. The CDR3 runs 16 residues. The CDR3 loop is CASSHRTSGSLDTQYF. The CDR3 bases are TGTGCCAGCAGCCACCGGACTAGCGGGAGCCTGGATACGCAGTATTTT.

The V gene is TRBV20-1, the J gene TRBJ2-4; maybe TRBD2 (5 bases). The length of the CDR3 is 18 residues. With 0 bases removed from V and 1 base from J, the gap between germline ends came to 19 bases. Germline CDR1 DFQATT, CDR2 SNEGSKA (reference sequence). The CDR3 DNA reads TGCAGTGCTAGAGATGTGGCAGGTCCCCCGGGGGCCAAAAACATTCAGTACTTC. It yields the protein CSARDVAGPPGAKNIQYF.

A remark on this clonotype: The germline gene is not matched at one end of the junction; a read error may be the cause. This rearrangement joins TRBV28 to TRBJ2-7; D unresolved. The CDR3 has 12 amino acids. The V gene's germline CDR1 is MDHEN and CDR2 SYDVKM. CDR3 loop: CTSSFVTYEQYF. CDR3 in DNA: TGTACCAGCAGTTTTGTGACCTACGAGCAGTACTTC.

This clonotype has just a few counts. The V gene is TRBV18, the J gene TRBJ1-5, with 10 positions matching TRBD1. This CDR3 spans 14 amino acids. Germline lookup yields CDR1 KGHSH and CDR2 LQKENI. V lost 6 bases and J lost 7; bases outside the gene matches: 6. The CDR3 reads CASSSGQGEQPQHF. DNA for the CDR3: TGTGCCAGCTCCTCAGGACAGGGGGAGCAGCCCCAGCATTTT.

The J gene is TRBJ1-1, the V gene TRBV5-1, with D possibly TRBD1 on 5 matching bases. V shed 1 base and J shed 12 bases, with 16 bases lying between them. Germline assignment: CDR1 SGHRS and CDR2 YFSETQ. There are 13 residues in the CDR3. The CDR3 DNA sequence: TGCGCCAGCAGCTTGACCTCAGGGCCTGCACCTTTCTTT. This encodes CASSLTSGPAPFF.

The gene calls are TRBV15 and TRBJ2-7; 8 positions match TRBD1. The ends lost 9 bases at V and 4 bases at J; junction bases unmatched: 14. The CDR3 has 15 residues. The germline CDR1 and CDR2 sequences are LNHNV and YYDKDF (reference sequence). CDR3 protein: CATTPQGGRKYEQYF. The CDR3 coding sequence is TGTGCCACAACACCACAGGGGGGAAGGAAGTACGAGCAGTACTTC.

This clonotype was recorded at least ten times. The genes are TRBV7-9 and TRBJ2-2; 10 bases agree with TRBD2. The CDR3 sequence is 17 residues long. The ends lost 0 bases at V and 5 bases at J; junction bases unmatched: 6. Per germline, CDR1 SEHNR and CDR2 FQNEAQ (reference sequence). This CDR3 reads CASSLARTSGRTGELFF. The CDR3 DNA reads TGTGCCAGCAGCTTAGCCAGGACTAGCGGACGAACCGGGGAGCTGTTTTTT.

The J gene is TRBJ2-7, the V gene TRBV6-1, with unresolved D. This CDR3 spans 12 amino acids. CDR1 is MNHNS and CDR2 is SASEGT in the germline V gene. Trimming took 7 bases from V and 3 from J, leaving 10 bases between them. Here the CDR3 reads CASTISSYEQYF. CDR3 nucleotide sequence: TGTGCCAGCACGATTAGCAGCTACGAGCAGTACTTC.

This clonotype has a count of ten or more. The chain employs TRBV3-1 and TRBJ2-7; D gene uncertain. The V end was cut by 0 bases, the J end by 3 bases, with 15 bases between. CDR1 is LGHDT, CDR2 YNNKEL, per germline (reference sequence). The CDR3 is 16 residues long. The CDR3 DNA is TGTGCCAGCAGCCAAGACGCCAACCCAAACCACTACGAGCAGTACTTC. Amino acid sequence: CASSQDANPNHYEQYF.

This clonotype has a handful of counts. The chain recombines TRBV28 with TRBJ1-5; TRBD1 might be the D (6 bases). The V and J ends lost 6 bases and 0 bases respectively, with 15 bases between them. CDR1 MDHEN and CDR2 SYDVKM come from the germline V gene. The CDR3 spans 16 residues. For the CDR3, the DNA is TGTGCCAGCAGGTGGGGGGGCCTCTATAGCAATCAGCCCCAGCATTTT. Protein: CASRWGGLYSNQPQHF.

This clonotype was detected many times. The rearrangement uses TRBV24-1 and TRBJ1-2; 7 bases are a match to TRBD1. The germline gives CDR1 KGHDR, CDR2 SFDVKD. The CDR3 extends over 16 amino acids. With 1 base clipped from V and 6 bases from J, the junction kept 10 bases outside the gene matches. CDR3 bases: TGTGCCACCAGTGATTTCTCGACAGGGAAACGGGATGGCTACACCTTC. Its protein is CATSDFSTGKRDGYTF.